The present T cell receptor (beta chain) was sequenced within a study of blood T cell repertoires in COVID-19. Study overall: Whether acute or convalescent, the COVID-19 samples came from the United States, Italy and Spain. PBMCs, B-cell-depleted T cells, or T cells provided the cDNA or gDNA that made up the material.

In the authors' workflow: Reference gene primer amplification gave estimated nucleated cell counts. Measured with immunoSEQ multiplex PCR; TCRdb has only the in-frame clones, and not every one. V and J calls and clone size are copied from that table; D and trimming were computed from the DNA. The data contain fewer than 50,000 clones, around three quarters of them singletons. Germline V gene data show CDR1 as KGHDR and CDR2 as SFDVKD. V lost 2 bases to trimming and J lost 4 bases; unmatched junction nucleotides: 8. The CDR3 covers 19 residues. The sequenced material came from peripheral blood. The rearrangement links TRBV24-1 to TRBJ2-2, with 14 positions matching TRBD2. The receptor comes from a man at least 80 years old with acute or convalescent COVID-19. CDR3 amino acids: CATSDSPGLAGARTGELFF. The CDR3 DNA is TGTGCCACCAGTGATTCACCGGGACTAGCGGGGGCCCGCACCGGGGAGCTGTTTTTT.